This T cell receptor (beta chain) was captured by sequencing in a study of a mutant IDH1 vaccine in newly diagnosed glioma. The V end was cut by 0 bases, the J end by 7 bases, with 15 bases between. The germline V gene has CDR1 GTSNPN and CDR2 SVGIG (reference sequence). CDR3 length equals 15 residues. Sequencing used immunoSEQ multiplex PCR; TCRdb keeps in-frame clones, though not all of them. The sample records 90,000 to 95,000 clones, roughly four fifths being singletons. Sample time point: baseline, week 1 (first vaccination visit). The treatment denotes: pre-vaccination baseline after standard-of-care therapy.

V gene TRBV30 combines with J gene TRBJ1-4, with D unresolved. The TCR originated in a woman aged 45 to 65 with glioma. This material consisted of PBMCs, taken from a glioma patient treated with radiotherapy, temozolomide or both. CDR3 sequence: CAWSVRRRPGEKLFF. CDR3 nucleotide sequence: TGTGCCTGGAGTGTACGCCGGAGGCCTGGTGAAAAACTGTTTTTT. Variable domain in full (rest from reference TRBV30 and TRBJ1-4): SQTIHQWPATLVQPVGSPLSLECTVEGTSNPNLYWYRQAAGRGLQLLFYSVGIGQISSEVPQNLSASRPQDRQFILSSKKLLLSDSGFYLCAWSVRRRPGEKLFFGSGTQLSVL.